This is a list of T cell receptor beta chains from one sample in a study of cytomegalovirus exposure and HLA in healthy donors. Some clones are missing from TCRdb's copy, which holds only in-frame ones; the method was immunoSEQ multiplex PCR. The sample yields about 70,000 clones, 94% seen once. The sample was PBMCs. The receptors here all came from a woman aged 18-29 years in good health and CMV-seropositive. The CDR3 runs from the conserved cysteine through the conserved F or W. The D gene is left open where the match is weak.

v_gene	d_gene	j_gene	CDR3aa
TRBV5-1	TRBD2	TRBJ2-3	CASSFGLAGDGDTQYF
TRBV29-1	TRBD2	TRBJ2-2	CSAGLEAGGTGELFF
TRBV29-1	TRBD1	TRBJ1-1	CSVGNRGNTEAFF
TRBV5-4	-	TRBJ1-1	CASSVPLTGEAFF
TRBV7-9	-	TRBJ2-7	CASSADSGTGEQYF
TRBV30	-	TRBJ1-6	CAWRQGMDSPLHF
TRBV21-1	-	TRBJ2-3	CASSKKTGLRDTQYF
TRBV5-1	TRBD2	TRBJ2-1	CASSPGVAGGPLNEQFF
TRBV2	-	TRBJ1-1	CASSVEGTEAFF
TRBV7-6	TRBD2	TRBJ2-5	CASSLRGAGGLQETQYF
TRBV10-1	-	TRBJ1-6	CASRGGNLHF
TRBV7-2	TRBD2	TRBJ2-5	CASSPTSGGQETQYF
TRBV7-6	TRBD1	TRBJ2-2	CASSPSGTGNTGELFF
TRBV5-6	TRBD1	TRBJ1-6	CASSLVGDRGNSPLHF
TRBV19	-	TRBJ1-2	CASSWGRDGYTF
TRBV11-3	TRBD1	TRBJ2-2	CASSFTGQGTGELFF
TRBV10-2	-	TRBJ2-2	CASSESNRVGTGELFF
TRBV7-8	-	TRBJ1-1	CASSSTQVGRAFF
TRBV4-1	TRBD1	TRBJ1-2	CASSQLQGAGGYTF
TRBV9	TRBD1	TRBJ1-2	CASSVGTGGYGYTF
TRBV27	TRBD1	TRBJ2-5	CASSLLSRGETQYF
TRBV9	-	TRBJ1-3	CASSVSGGGNTIYF
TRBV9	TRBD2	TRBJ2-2	CASSVVAGGGELFF
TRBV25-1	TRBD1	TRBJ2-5	CASSDLQGAYETQYF
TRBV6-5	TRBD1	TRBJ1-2	CASSLRTGGYGYTF
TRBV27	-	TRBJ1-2	CASSSSTTGQANYGYTF
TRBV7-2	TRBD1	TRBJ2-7	CASSQRGTGVYEQYF
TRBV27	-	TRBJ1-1	CASSLGGSTEAFF
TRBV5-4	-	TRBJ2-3	CASSFLSTDTQYF
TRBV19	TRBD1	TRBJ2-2	CASSMRTGTNTGELFF
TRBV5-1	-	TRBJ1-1	CASSFSGGTEAFF
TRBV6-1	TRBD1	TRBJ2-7	CASSDPRTGGNVVRAYEQYF
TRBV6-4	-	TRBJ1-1	CASSDGGGGNTEAFF
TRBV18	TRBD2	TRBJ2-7	CASSPPGLAGAYEQYF
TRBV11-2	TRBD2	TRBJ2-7	CASSLGGRAAEQYF
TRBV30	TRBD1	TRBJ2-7	CAWTTGTGGAYEQYF
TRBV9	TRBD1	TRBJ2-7	CASSVEGALYEQYF
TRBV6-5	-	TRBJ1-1	CVSSRTGNTEAFF
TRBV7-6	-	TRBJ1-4	CASSLVSGEKLFF
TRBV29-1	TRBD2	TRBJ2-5	CSVGGASGKIQETQYF
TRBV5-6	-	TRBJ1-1	CASSLGGKPNTEAFF
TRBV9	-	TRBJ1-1	CASSGPDRFGEAFF
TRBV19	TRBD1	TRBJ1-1	CASQGTGGSTEAFF
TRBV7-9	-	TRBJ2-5	CASSLGLGGAGETQYF